These 29 T cell receptor beta chains originate from one sample sequenced in a study of T cell responses to AZD1222 COVID-19 vaccine. The assay was immunoSEQ multiplex PCR, and TCRdb's table has in-frame clones only and misses some. The sample has about 81,000 clones; 86% are singletons. Source: peripheral blood, taken 28 days after the second AZD1222 dose. Receptor source: an adult who received the AZD1222 COVID-19 vaccine.

The chain has TRBV27 and TRBJ2-1; perhaps TRBD2 as D (6 bases). The CDR3 is 16 amino acids. Germline-derived CDR1 and CDR2 are MNHEY and SMNVEV (reference sequence). With 7 bases removed from V and 7 bases from J, the gap between germline ends came to 23 bases. In DNA, the CDR3 is TGTGCCAGCACACCCGAGGGGACCATGGCGGGGAATGAGCAGTTCTTC. Amino acid sequence: CASTPEGTMAGNEQFF.

The rearrangement links TRBV7-9 to TRBJ2-3, with D perhaps assigned TRBD1 or TRBD2 (6 bases each). Between the trimmed V and J ends, which lost 2 bases and 0 bases, there was a span of 9 bases. CDR1 is SEHNR and CDR2 is FQNEAQ in the germline V gene (reference sequence). The CDR3 length is 15 residues. CDR3: CASSLRGTSTDTQYF. The DNA of the CDR3 is TGTGCCAGCAGCTTAAGGGGGACTAGCACAGATACGCAGTATTTT.

The gene calls are TRBV30 and TRBJ1-5, with D perhaps TRBD1 (5 bases). V was trimmed by 7 bases and J by 11 bases, leaving 18 bases between them. Looked up from germline, CDR1 is GTSNPN and CDR2 is SVGIG (reference sequence). This CDR3 region has 12 residues. In nucleotides, the CDR3 is TGTGCCTCGGGACGCCTTGGGAAGGCCCAGCATTTT. Translation: CASGRLGKAQHF.

V usage is TRBV6-1 and J usage is TRBJ2-1; tentative D call: TRBD1 (5 bases). Trimming stripped 10 bases from V and 7 bases from J, with 14 bases between. CDR1 MNHNS and CDR2 SASEGT come from the germline V gene. This CDR3 has 12 amino acids. The CDR3 bases are TGTGCCATCGGCCTCTCAGGGAATGAGCAGTTCTTC. It encodes CAIGLSGNEQFF.

The chain is built from TRBV3-1 (or the pseudogene TRBV3-2) and TRBJ2-1; TRBD1 aligns across 11 bases. Germline CDR1 reads LGHDT; CDR2 reads YNNKEL (reference sequence). Germline trimming cut 4 bases from V and 6 bases from J; bases unmatched to any gene: 17. The CDR3 sequence is 19 residues long. The CDR3 sequence: CASSPKTYRGQGARNEQFF. CDR3 DNA: TGTGCCAGCAGCCCTAAGACCTACCGTGGACAGGGGGCCCGCAATGAGCAGTTCTTC.

A single count supports this clone. V and J are TRBV6-2 or TRBV6-3 and TRBJ1-5; tentatively, D is TRBD1 (5 bases). The length of the CDR3 is 16 residues. Germline lookup yields CDR1 MNHEY and CDR2 SVGEGT. V was pared by 2 bases and J by 4 bases, with 15 bases between. DNA of the CDR3: TGTGCCAGCAGTTACACGTCCCCAGGGCGAAATCAGCCCCAGCATTTT. Residues: CASSYTSPGRNQPQHF.

The gene calls are TRBV5-1 and TRBJ2-2, with D perhaps matching TRBD2 (6 bases). The CDR3 has 14 amino acids. V was trimmed by 4 bases and J by 6 bases, leaving 13 bases between them. Germline-derived CDR1 and CDR2 are SGHRS and YFSETQ. The DNA of the CDR3 is TGCGCCAGCAGCGTCCCTGGGACTGCCGGGGAGCTGTTTTTT. This translates into CASSVPGTAGELFF.

V gene TRBV10-2 combines with J gene TRBJ1-5, with 8 bases matching TRBD1. This CDR3 has 13 residues. J gave up 7 bases and V 10 bases, and 9 bases lay outside the gene matches. The germline CDR1 and CDR2 sequences are WSHSY and SAAADI. CDR3 nucleotides: TGCGCCACCTCGTTGACAGGGGAACAGCCCCAGCATTTT. It translates to CATSLTGEQPQHF.

This chain joins TRBV29-1 and TRBJ1-1; D is uncertain. Germline CDR1 reads SQVTM; CDR2 reads ANQGSEA. The CDR3 contains 14 residues. V lost 2 bases and J 0 bases, leaving 10 bases between the germline ends. In nucleotides, the CDR3 is TGCAGCGTTGAAAAAACTACCATGAACACTGAAGCTTTCTTT. Its translation is CSVEKTTMNTEAFF.

The V and J genes are TRBV2 and TRBJ2-5; D possibly uses TRBD1 or TRBD2 (5 bases each). The CDR3 consists of 13 residues. CDR1 SNHLY and CDR2 FYNNEI come from the germline V gene. Trimming pared 8 bases from V and 5 bases from J, leaving 15 bases between. This chain's CDR3 is CASGTDGWETQYF. CDR3 nucleotide sequence: TGTGCCAGCGGGACCGACGGTTGGGAGACCCAGTACTTC.

The chain couples TRBV27 to TRBJ2-7; 14 nucleotides align to TRBD2. The CDR3 is 15 amino acids. Unmatched junction bases numbered 2, after V lost 4 bases and J lost 3 bases. Germline V gene lookup returns CDR1 MNHEY and CDR2 SMNVEV (reference sequence). Here the CDR3 reads CASSWGLAGDYEQYF. DNA of the CDR3: TGTGCCAGCAGTTGGGGACTAGCGGGAGACTACGAGCAGTACTTC.

This rearrangement joins TRBV7-9 to TRBJ2-4; D unresolved. V lost 0 bases and J 8 bases, leaving 17 bases between the germline ends. Germline CDR1 reads SEHNR; CDR2 reads FQNEAQ (reference sequence). This CDR3 has 16 amino acids. The DNA of the CDR3 is TGTGCCAGCAGCTTAGCGTGGAATAAAGGGAAGCACATTCAGTACTTC. It translates to CASSLAWNKGKHIQYF.

CDR3 in DNA: TGTGCCAGCAGCCCCGGACAGAGATCACCCCTCCACTTT. This codes for CASSPGQRSPLHF. J is TRBJ1-6 and V is TRBV7-2; D perhaps matches TRBD1 (6 bases). The length of the CDR3 is 13 residues. Trimming pared 5 bases from V and 10 bases from J, leaving 12 bases between. CDR1 SGHTA and CDR2 FQGNSA come from the germline V gene.

V gene TRBV28 combines with J gene TRBJ1-3, with 12 bases fitting TRBD1. V lost 1 base, J lost 5 bases, and 3 bases stayed unmatched. The germline gives CDR1 MDHEN, CDR2 SYDVKM. This CDR3 is 16 amino acids long. CDR3 protein: CASSLSGTGGRNTIYF. CDR3 sequence (DNA): TGTGCCAGCAGTTTATCCGGGACAGGGGGCCGAAACACCATATATTTT.

The J gene is TRBJ1-4, the V gene TRBV21-1; no check of the table's D call, TRBD1, against the DNA was made. TRBV21-1 is a pseudogene locus. The CDR3 length is 14 residues. CDR3 amino acids: CASSKRTRNEKLFF. In DNA, the CDR3 is TGTGCCAGCAGCAAACGAACCAGGAATGAAAAACTGTTTTTT.

The V gene is TRBV28, the J gene TRBJ2-7; 7 nucleotides match TRBD1. Trimming cost V 6 bases and J 2 bases; bases outside gene matches: 7. Germline CDR1 MDHEN, CDR2 SYDVKM. The CDR3 loop spans 14 amino acids. The CDR3 nucleotides are TGTGCCAGCAGGGCCGGGACAGAAGCCTACGAGCAGTACTTC. It specifies CASRAGTEAYEQYF.

The rearrangement uses TRBV6-5 and TRBJ2-5; D is tentatively TRBD1 or TRBD2 (6 bases each). The length of the CDR3 is 14 residues. V was shortened by 5 bases and J by 1 base, with 11 bases between the two germline ends. The germline CDR1 and CDR2 sequences are MNHEY and SVGAGI. CDR3 DNA sequence: TGTGCCAGCAGTCTACAGGGACTCCAAGAGACCCAGTACTTC. This codes for CASSLQGLQETQYF.

This sequence joins TRBV7-2 and TRBJ2-7, with TRBD1 identical over 9 bases. V dropped 6 bases and J dropped 6; count of bases not matched to a gene: 12. The length of the CDR3 is 15 residues. Germline CDR1 reads SGHTA; CDR2 reads FQGNSA. The CDR3 DNA follows: TGTGCCAGCAGAGGCCCCGGGACAGGGCCCCGCGAGCAGTACTTC. It translates to CASRGPGTGPREQYF.

V gene TRBV29-1 combines with J gene TRBJ2-3; D may be TRBD2 (5 bases). Germline CDR1 SQVTM, CDR2 ANQGSEA. There are 13 residues in the CDR3. V dropped 2 bases and J dropped 2 bases, with 8 bases sitting between them. Written as DNA, the CDR3 is TGCAGCGTTGAAAGGCTAGCCACAGATACGCAGTATTTT. Translation gives CSVERLATDTQYF.

The genes are TRBV9 and TRBJ2-1; a possible D gene is TRBD2 (5 bases). The length of the CDR3 is 15 residues. Trimming cost V 6 bases and J 8 bases, with 21 bases left between them. Per the germline V gene, CDR1 is SGDLS and CDR2 is YYNGEE. CDR3 in amino acids: CASTPSGDPRDEQFF. CDR3 nucleotide sequence: TGTGCCAGCACCCCCTCCGGGGATCCTCGTGATGAGCAGTTCTTC.

This chain connects TRBV6-6 to TRBJ2-1; 8 bases agree with TRBD1. Germline CDR1 reads MNHNY; CDR2 reads SVGAGI (reference sequence). Germline trimming cut 7 bases from V and 7 bases from J; bases unmatched to any gene: 12. This CDR3 is built from 15 residues. DNA for the CDR3: TGTGCCAGCAACAGCCCTCAGGGGGCGCAAAATGAGCAGTTCTTC. Translating gives CASNSPQGAQNEQFF.

The V gene is TRBV7-2, the J gene TRBJ1-6; perhaps TRBD1 as D (6 bases). The CDR3 contains 19 residues. With 0 bases removed from V and 1 base from J, the gap between germline ends came to 16 bases. From germline, CDR1 is SGHTA and CDR2 FQGNSA. This CDR3 reads CASSLALTGQGSYNSPLHF. The CDR3 nucleotides read TGTGCCAGCAGCTTAGCGCTCACAGGGCAGGGGTCCTATAATTCACCCCTCCACTTT. The full variable domain, with the rest looked up from reference TRBV7-2 and TRBJ1-6, is GAGVSQSPSNKVTEKGKDVELRCDPISGHTALYWYRQSLGQGLEFLIYFQGNSAPDKSGLPSDRFSAERTGGSVSTLTIQRTQQEDSAVYLCASSLALTGQGSYNSPLHFGNGTRLTVT.

This clone appeared a single time. V is TRBV10-3 and J is TRBJ1-5; D uncertain. Germline assignment: CDR1 ENHRY and CDR2 SYGVKD. This CDR3 comprises 13 residues. V was shortened by 4 bases and J by 3 bases, with 7 bases between the two germline ends. The CDR3 nucleotides read TGTGCCATCAGTGCCAGTAACAATCAGCCCCAGCATTTT. Its translation is CAISASNNQPQHF.

The chain carries TRBV27 and TRBJ2-1; D might be TRBD1 or TRBD2, each matching 5 bases. Between the trimmed V and J ends, which lost 9 bases and 9 bases, there was a span of 15 bases. Germline V gene data show CDR1 as MNHEY and CDR2 as SMNVEV (reference sequence). The CDR3 extends over 12 amino acids. CDR3 sequence reads: CASRGGPGEQFF. The CDR3, as DNA: TGTGCCAGTAGGGGCGGGCCAGGTGAGCAGTTCTTC.

J is TRBJ2-1 and V is TRBV28, with D perhaps matching TRBD1 (5 bases). V lost 6 bases and J lost 8, with 17 bases in between. The germline gives CDR1 MDHEN, CDR2 SYDVKM. CDR3 length: 14 residues. CDR3 region: CASSQVQGFHEQFF. As DNA, the CDR3 is TGTGCCAGCAGCCAAGTCCAGGGTTTTCATGAGCAGTTCTTC.

This sequence joins TRBV27 and TRBJ1-3; tentative D call: TRBD1 (6 bases). Germline CDR1 MNHEY, CDR2 SMNVEV (reference sequence). Trimming removed 6 bases at V and 4 bases at J, with 13 bases between. The CDR3 has 14 residues. The CDR3 sequence is CASRGTRGGNTIYF. The CDR3 DNA sequence: TGTGCCAGCAGGGGGACACGGGGAGGAAACACCATATATTTT.

This clone was recorded once. The chain links TRBV7-3 to TRBJ1-4; D gene uncertain. The germline V gene encodes CDR1 SGHTA and CDR2 FQGTGA. The CDR3 consists of 13 residues. Trimming took 8 bases from V and 3 from J, leaving 10 bases between them. The CDR3 here is CASSALANEKLFF. As DNA, the CDR3 is TGTGCCAGCTCCGCTTTAGCTAATGAAAAACTGTTTTTT.

The chain couples TRBV6-1 to TRBJ1-6; 10 nucleotides agree with TRBD1. Germline trimming cut 2 bases from V and 10 bases from J; bases unmatched to any gene: 5. CDR1 and CDR2 from the germline V gene are MNHNS and SASEGT. This CDR3 has 15 residues. The CDR3: CASSEHGTGVSPLHF. As DNA, the CDR3 is TGTGCCAGCAGTGAACACGGGACAGGGGTGTCACCCCTCCACTTT.

The chain carries TRBV19 and TRBJ2-6; D remains unclear. V lost 0 bases and J 15 bases, leaving 6 bases between the germline ends. Looked up from germline, CDR1 is LNHDA and CDR2 is SQIVND (reference sequence). CDR3 length: 11 amino acids. In DNA form, the CDR3 reads TGTGCCAGTAGTATAGACCTCGCCCTGACTTTC. Translated: CASSIDLALTF.